This passage covers 19 T cell receptor beta chains from one sample sequenced in a study of blood T cell repertoires in COVID-19. Repertoires were generated with immunoSEQ multiplex PCR, while TCRdb's copy carries only in-frame clones and drops some. In the table there are under 250,000 clones, about 91% of which are singletons. Sequenced material: PBMCs or T cells enriched from blood (not recorded which). The receptors were gathered from a woman aged 30 to 39 with acute COVID-19.

The J gene is TRBJ1-5, the V gene TRBV27; weak D call: TRBD1 (5 bases). The CDR3 has 14 amino acids. The ends were cut back, 3 bases at V and 6 bases at J, with 12 bases in the middle. Looked up from germline, CDR1 is MNHEY and CDR2 is SMNVEV (reference sequence). The CDR3 sequence: CASSFGGMGQPQHF. The CDR3 DNA reads TGTGCCAGCAGTTTCGGGGGGATGGGTCAGCCCCAGCATTTT.

V is TRBV6-5 and J is TRBJ1-5; TRBD1 matches 7 bases. The germline CDR1 and CDR2 sequences are MNHEY and SVGAGI. The CDR3 is 14 residues long. Trimming removed 6 bases from V and 5 bases from J; junction bases left unmatched: 7. Written as DNA, the CDR3 is TGTGCCAGCAGCCTCGACAGGGATCATCAGCCCCAGCATTTT. Encoded protein: CASSLDRDHQPQHF.

The chain links TRBV30 to TRBJ1-1; no reliable D call. V was trimmed by 2 bases and J by 4 bases, leaving 11 bases between them. The germline gives CDR1 GTSNPN, CDR2 SVGIG (reference sequence). The length of the CDR3 is 13 residues. The CDR3 spells CAWSRTSGTEAFF. The CDR3 DNA is TGTGCCTGGAGTCGGACTTCGGGCACTGAAGCTTTCTTT. The full variable domain, in which reference TRBV30 and TRBJ1-1 provide the parts outside the CDR3, is SQTIHQWPATLVQPVGSPLSLECTVEGTSNPNLYWYRQAAGRGLQLLFYSVGIGQISSEVPQNLSASRPQDRQFILSSKKLLLSDSGFYLCAWSRTSGTEAFFGQGTRLTVV.

The chain has TRBV5-4 and TRBJ2-1, with 11 bases lining up with TRBD1. V shed 7 bases and J 7 bases; nucleotides not matched to a gene: 4. CDR1 and CDR2 from the germline V gene are SGHNT and YYREEE (reference sequence). CDR3 size: 13 residues. This CDR3 is CASHRDRGNEQFF. The DNA of the CDR3 is TGTGCCAGCCACCGGGACAGGGGGAATGAGCAGTTCTTC.

The rearrangement joins TRBV7-6 to TRBJ2-1; perhaps TRBD1 as D (6 bases). Germline V gene data show CDR1 as SGHVS and CDR2 as FNYEAQ. V dropped 5 bases and J dropped 7 bases, with 21 bases sitting between them. This CDR3 is 16 amino acids long. CDR3 nucleotide sequence: TGTGCCAGCAGCCAGCCCTACCGGGACATGACAAATGAGCAGTTCTTC. Translated: CASSQPYRDMTNEQFF.

The chain recombines TRBV12-3 or TRBV12-4 with TRBJ2-7; D gene ambiguous. Trimming cost V 8 bases and J 0 bases, with 11 bases left between them. There are 13 residues in the CDR3. CDR3 DNA sequence: TGTGCCAGCGCGGAAATTAGCTCCTACGAGCAGTACTTC. It yields the protein CASAEISSYEQYF.

V is TRBV7-9 and J is TRBJ2-5; 8 nucleotides line up with TRBD1. CDR1 SEHNR and CDR2 FQNEAQ come from the germline V gene (reference sequence). With V trimmed by 4 bases and J by 1 base, 2 bases remained unmatched. This CDR3 has 14 residues. In DNA, the CDR3 is TGTGCCAGCAGCTGGGACAGGTCCCAAGAGACCCAGTACTTC. It encodes CASSWDRSQETQYF.

This chain connects TRBV11-3 to TRBJ2-7, with 9 bases fitting TRBD1. Germline-derived CDR1 and CDR2 are SGHNT and YENEEA. With V trimmed by 5 bases and J by 6 bases, 8 bases remained unmatched. The CDR3 is made up of 14 amino acids. The CDR3 loop is CASSRRTGAGEQYF. The DNA of the CDR3 is TGTGCCAGCAGCCGGAGGACAGGGGCCGGCGAGCAGTACTTC.

The V and J genes are TRBV18 and TRBJ2-3, with 8 bases that match TRBD2. CDR1 is KGHSH and CDR2 is LQKENI in the germline V gene. This CDR3 has 16 residues. Trimming cost V 3 bases and J 0 bases; bases outside gene matches: 5. CDR3 sequence (DNA): TGTGCCAGCTCACCTGACGGGGGGGTGAGCACAGATACGCAGTATTTT. Translating it yields CASSPDGGVSTDTQYF. The variable domain in full, with the rest retrieved from reference TRBV18 and TRBJ2-3, is NAGVMQNPRHLVRRRGQEARLRCSPMKGHSHVYWYRQLPEEGLKFMVYLQKENIIDESGMPKERFSAEFPKEGPSILRIQQVVRGDSAAYFCASSPDGGVSTDTQYFGPGTRLTVL.

CDR3 DNA: TGTGCCAGTAGCGGCCGGGACAGGGGAAAGGAGCAGTACTTC. Translating gives CASSGRDRGKEQYF. The rearrangement uses TRBV19 and TRBJ2-7, with TRBD1 matching 10 bases. Per the germline V gene, CDR1 is LNHDA and CDR2 is SQIVND (reference sequence). CDR3 length: 14 amino acids. Trimming at V came to 6 bases and at J to 7 bases, leaving 9 bases not matched to a gene.

V and J are TRBV27 and TRBJ1-4, with a weak D call TRBD1 (6 bases). CDR1 is MNHEY and CDR2 is SMNVEV in the germline V gene (reference sequence). V was cut by 4 bases and J by 5 bases, with 14 bases left in between. The CDR3 extends over 15 amino acids. Here the CDR3 DNA reads TGTGCCAGCAGTTCGGCGACAGGCTTGAATGAAAAACTGTTTTTT. Protein product: CASSSATGLNEKLFF.

The chain links TRBV7-2 to TRBJ1-2; 7 bases align to TRBD1. V shed 5 bases and J 6 bases; nucleotides not matched to a gene: 6. Germline V gene lookup returns CDR1 SGHTA and CDR2 FQGNSA. The CDR3 is 13 residues long. In nucleotides, the CDR3 is TGTGCCAGCAGCCGGGGACAGAGAGATGGCTACACCTTC. Protein: CASSRGQRDGYTF.

V is TRBV7-2 and J is TRBJ2-1, with no clear D. The CDR3 consists of 14 residues. Germline lookup yields CDR1 SGHTA and CDR2 FQGNSA. V was trimmed by 1 base and J by 10 bases, leaving 14 bases between them. The CDR3 DNA reads as TGTGCCAGCAGCTTAGTAGAAGGCAGGATCGAGCAGTTCTTC. Translating it yields CASSLVEGRIEQFF.

The CDR3 DNA reads TGTGCCAGCACTCAAGGGGGAGGGGCCAACGTCCTGACTTTC. Translated, it gives CASTQGGGANVLTF. The chain has TRBV6-5 and TRBJ2-6; possible D gene TRBD1, 6 bases. Trimming shortened V by 7 bases and J by 4 bases, and 11 bases separated the two germline ends. Germline V gene lookup returns CDR1 MNHEY and CDR2 SVGAGI. This CDR3 comprises 14 residues.

This clone has just a few counts. Other DNA sequences in this sample translate to the same CDR3. The V gene is TRBV7-2, the J gene TRBJ1-1; tentative D call: TRBD1 (6 bases). CDR1 is SGHTA and CDR2 is FQGNSA in the germline V gene. The CDR3 contains 14 residues. Trimming pared 6 bases from V and 1 base from J, leaving 12 bases between. The CDR3 spells CASSWGRGNTEAFF. For the CDR3, the DNA is TGTGCCAGCAGTTGGGGCAGGGGGAACACTGAAGCTTTCTTT. The full variable domain, its missing parts supplied by reference TRBV7-2 and TRBJ1-1, is GAGVSQSPSNKVTEKGKDVELRCDPISGHTALYWYRQSLGQGLEFLIYFQGNSAPDKSGLPSDRFSAERTGGSVSTLTIQRTQQEDSAVYLCASSWGRGNTEAFFGQGTRLTVV.

This chain links TRBV9 with TRBJ2-2, with 10 bases aligning to TRBD1. CDR1 is SGDLS, CDR2 YYNGEE, per germline. V gave up 4 bases and J gave up 6 bases; unmatched junction bases: 27. The CDR3 covers 22 residues. CDR3 bases: TGTGCCAGCAGCCTTGGACAGGGGGTCACCACTCGTCGGGGGGCCGTCGCCGGGGAGCTGTTTTTT. Translating gives CASSLGQGVTTRRGAVAGELFF.

This chain joins TRBV5-4 and TRBJ1-1; D not certain. Germline CDR1 is SGHNT and CDR2 is YYREEE (reference sequence). V gave up 2 bases and J gave up 1 base, with 6 bases separating them. The CDR3 spans 13 residues. The CDR3 bases are TGTGCCAGCAGCTTTAGAGGGAACACTGAAGCTTTCTTT. Translating gives CASSFRGNTEAFF.

V usage is TRBV6-6 and J usage is TRBJ2-1; 7 bases are shared with TRBD2. Germline loops: CDR1 MNHNY, CDR2 SVGAGI (reference sequence). The length of the CDR3 is 16 residues. V lost 4 bases and J lost 1; bases outside the gene matches: 7. Here the CDR3 reads CASSSTGGVSYNEQFF. Here the CDR3 DNA reads TGTGCCAGCAGTTCCACGGGGGGAGTGTCCTACAATGAGCAGTTCTTC.

This chain connects TRBV24-1 to TRBJ2-3, with a weak D call TRBD1 (5 bases). V was cut by 4 bases and J by 5 bases, with 6 bases left in between. The CDR3 has 12 residues. Germline V gene sequence: CDR1 KGHDR, CDR2 SFDVKD. The CDR3 DNA follows: TGTGCCACCAGTGAAAGGGGAGATACGCAGTATTTT. Protein: CATSERGDTQYF.